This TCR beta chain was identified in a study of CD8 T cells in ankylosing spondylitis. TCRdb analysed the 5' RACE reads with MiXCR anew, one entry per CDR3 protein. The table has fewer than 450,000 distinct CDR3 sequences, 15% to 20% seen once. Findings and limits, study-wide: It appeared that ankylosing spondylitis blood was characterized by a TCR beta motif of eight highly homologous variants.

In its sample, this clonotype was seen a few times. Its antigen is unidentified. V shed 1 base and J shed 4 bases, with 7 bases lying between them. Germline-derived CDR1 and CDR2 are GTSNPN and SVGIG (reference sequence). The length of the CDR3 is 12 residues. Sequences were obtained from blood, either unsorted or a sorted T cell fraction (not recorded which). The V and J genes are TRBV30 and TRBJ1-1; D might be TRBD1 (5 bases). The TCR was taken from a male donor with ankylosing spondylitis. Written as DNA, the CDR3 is TGTGCCTGGAGTGACAGGTTCACTGAAGCTTTCTTT. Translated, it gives CAWSDRFTEAFF. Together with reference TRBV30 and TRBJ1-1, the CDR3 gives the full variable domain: SQTIHQWPATLVQPVGSPLSLECTVEGTSNPNLYWYRQAAGRGLQLLFYSVGIGQISSEVPQNLSASRPQDRQFILSSKKLLLSDSGFYLCAWSDRFTEAFFGQGTRLTVV.